The source of this T cell receptor beta chain is a study of OX40 agonist ivuxolimab in advanced cancers. Data came from immunoSEQ multiplex PCR; TCRdb stores just in-frame clones and leaves some out. The profile shows around 70,000 clones, 89% of them singletons. The CDR3 runs to 14 residues. Germline V gene lookup returns CDR1 SNHLY and CDR2 FYNNEI. Trimming shortened V by 4 bases and J by 7 bases, and 14 bases separated the two germline ends. This clone was counted once. Samples were taken at baseline and on day 1 of cycles 4 and 7. The sample in question was CD4+ or CD8+ T cells sorted from blood, obtained in a trial of the OX40 agonist ivuxolimab. This chain connects TRBV2 to TRBJ2-1, with D possibly called TRBD1 or TRBD2 (5 bases each). The source of this sequence is an adult with an advanced solid tumor such as melanoma, head and neck, liver or kidney cancer. The CDR3 DNA sequence: TGTGCCAGCAGTGGGTTCGAGGGGCAGAATGAGCAGTTCTTC. The encoded protein is CASSGFEGQNEQFF.